The 15 T cell receptor beta chains given below trace back to one sample, sequenced in a study of shared clonotypes between healthy human individuals (dated by TCRdb to about 2020). Library method: the immunoSEQ multiplex PCR assay. The immuneACCESS repertoire file appears here via TCRdb, limited to in-frame rearrangements. These files lack a portion of the clones; in checked studies, under half of the deficit traces to unresolved V genes, and the cause of the others is not known. This sample lists about 1.9 million clones; roughly 93% were detected once. The top ten hold roughly 1.7% of the sample. CD8 naive samples were obtained by positive selection for CCR7 among CD45RO-negative cells, yielding a CD45RA+CCR7+ population from which TemRA cells were excluded. Sequencing was done on a sample of naive CD8+ T cells from PBMCs. Interpreted using the paper, the cell subset or site label stands for: CD45RA+CCR7+. The receptors stem from a man younger than 35 in good health. Some clones in this sample may be carry-over from other donors' samples.

The V and J genes are TRBV27 and TRBJ2-1; D remains unclear. Trimming left V 2 bases short and J 2 bases short, with 13 bases between. The germline CDR1 and CDR2 sequences are MNHEY and SMNVEV (reference sequence). The CDR3 length is 16 residues. The CDR3 protein is CASSLVAEPPYNEQFF. The DNA of the CDR3 is TGTGCCAGCAGTTTAGTGGCGGAGCCCCCCTACAATGAGCAGTTCTTC.

J is TRBJ2-3 and V is TRBV14; 9 bases match TRBD2. Germline loops: CDR1 SGHDN, CDR2 FVKESK. The V gene end was trimmed by 0 bases and the J gene end by 4 bases; junction bases not matched to a gene: 5. The CDR3 is 16 amino acids. The CDR3 sequence: CASSQDASGTPDTQYF. The CDR3 DNA sequence: TGTGCCAGCAGCCAAGATGCTAGCGGGACCCCAGATACGCAGTATTTT.

Here the CDR3 DNA reads TGCAGCGTTGACACGACAGGGGACTATGGCTACACCTTC. This codes for CSVDTTGDYGYTF. The chain links TRBV29-1 to TRBJ1-2, with 8 bases that match TRBD1. V shed 3 bases, J shed 3 bases, and the junction held 3 bases outside the gene matches. Germline loops: CDR1 SQVTM, CDR2 ANQGSEA. This CDR3 is built from 13 residues.

V gene TRBV7-3 combines with J gene TRBJ2-3; D not certain. The V gene lost 2 bases and the J gene lost 0 bases, with 12 bases spanning the gap. The V gene's germline CDR1 is SGHTA and CDR2 FQGTGA. The CDR3 extends over 16 amino acids. The chain's CDR3 is CASSLASPISTDTQYF. In nucleotides, the CDR3 is TGTGCCAGCAGCTTAGCATCTCCCATTAGCACAGATACGCAGTATTTT.

The V call is TRBV19, the J call TRBJ2-5; 8 nucleotides agree with TRBD2. The trim removed 6 bases at V and 4 bases at J, leaving 7 bases unmatched. The CDR3 has 14 amino acids. CDR1 LNHDA and CDR2 SQIVND come from the germline V gene (reference sequence). The CDR3 reads CASRGSGRSETQYF. In DNA, the CDR3 is TGTGCCAGTAGGGGCAGCGGGAGATCAGAGACCCAGTACTTC.

The genes are TRBV19 and TRBJ2-7; D might be TRBD2 (5 bases). This CDR3 region has 13 residues. Germline V CDR1 and CDR2: LNHDA, SQIVND (reference sequence). Trimming removed 1 base at V and 7 bases at J, with 11 bases between. The CDR3 DNA reads as TGTGCCAGTAGTATAGTTTTCGGGGAAGAGCAGTACTTC. This encodes CASSIVFGEEQYF.

The genes are TRBV5-1 and TRBJ2-7, with a possible D match to TRBD1 (5 bases). Germline values: CDR1 SGHRS, CDR2 YFSETQ. The V end lost 0 bases, the J end lost 3 bases, and 16 bases lay between the germline ends. This CDR3 region has 16 residues. The CDR3 loop reads CASSLDPAGSGYEQYF. In nucleotides, the CDR3 is TGCGCCAGCAGCTTGGATCCGGCAGGGTCAGGCTACGAGCAGTACTTC.

The chain combines TRBV5-6 with TRBJ1-2; maybe TRBD1 (5 bases). CDR1 and CDR2 from the germline V gene are SGHDT and YYEEEE. Trimming removed 2 bases from V and 2 bases from J, with 16 bases in between. The CDR3 runs 16 residues. CDR3 region: CASSLGMRGSNYGYTF. The CDR3 nucleotides are TGTGCCAGCAGCTTAGGTATGAGGGGAAGCAACTATGGCTACACCTTC.

This chain uses TRBV28 with TRBJ2-7; 12 nucleotides line up with TRBD1. Germline V gene data show CDR1 as MDHEN and CDR2 as SYDVKM. J lost 9 bases, V lost 4 bases, and 16 bases had no gene match. This CDR3 region has 17 residues. The CDR3 DNA reads TGTGCCAGCAGTTCCCTAAAACTCCGGGACAGGGGGCCTCGGCAGTACTTC. This translates into CASSSLKLRDRGPRQYF. The complete variable domain, with remaining parts taken from reference TRBV28 and TRBJ2-7, reads DVKVTQSSRYLVKRTGEKVFLECVQDMDHENMFWYRQDPGLGLRLIYFSYDVKMKEKGDIPEGYSVSREKKERFSLILESASTNQTSMYLCASSSLKLRDRGPRQYFGPGTRLTVT.

This chain links TRBV27 with TRBJ2-7, with 10 nucleotides matching TRBD1. This CDR3 is 15 amino acids long. CDR1 MNHEY and CDR2 SMNVEV come from the germline V gene (reference sequence). V dropped 5 bases and J dropped 4; count of bases not matched to a gene: 8. CDR3 in DNA: TGTGCCAGCAGTGGAGGGACAGGGGTTTGGTACGAGCAGTACTTC. It translates to CASSGGTGVWYEQYF.

The chain has TRBV7-2 and TRBJ2-7, with D possibly being TRBD2 (5 bases). V shed 5 bases and J shed 6 bases, with 11 bases lying between them. Germline V gene lookup returns CDR1 SGHTA and CDR2 FQGNSA. The CDR3 has 12 residues. Here the CDR3 reads CASSPGVSEQYF. In nucleotides, the CDR3 is TGTGCCAGCAGCCCCGGGGTCAGCGAGCAGTACTTC.

The CDR3 DNA reads TGTGCCAGCAGGAGACTAGCGGAATACGAGCAGTACTTC. Its protein product is CASRRLAEYEQYF. The chain links TRBV27 to TRBJ2-7; 9 positions match TRBD2. This CDR3 spans 13 amino acids. Germline V gives CDR1 MNHEY, CDR2 SMNVEV (reference sequence). V lost 6 bases, J lost 4 bases, and 4 bases stayed unmatched.

The CDR3 DNA follows: TGTGCCAGCAGCTTAGGTCAGGGGTTAATCATCGATGAGCAGTTCTTC. Its protein is CASSLGQGLIIDEQFF. The chain is built from TRBV11-2 and TRBJ2-1; TRBD1 might be the D (6 bases). Germline V gene lookup returns CDR1 SGHAT and CDR2 FQNNGV. Trimming cost V 1 base and J 8 bases, with 18 bases left between them. The length of the CDR3 is 16 residues. Filled out from reference TRBV11-2 and TRBJ2-1, the complete variable domain reads EAGVAQSPRYKIIEKRQSVAFWCNPISGHATLYWYQQILGQGPKLLIQFQNNGVVDDSQLPKDRFSAERLKGVDSTLKIQPAKLEDSAVYLCASSLGQGLIIDEQFFGPGTRLTVL.

Remarks on this clone: The sample carries other DNA sequences with the same CDR3. The chain combines TRBV27 with TRBJ2-7; D is unresolved. The CDR3 runs to 12 residues. Trimming shortened V by 6 bases and J by 0 bases, and 6 bases separated the two germline ends. CDR1 and CDR2 (germline): MNHEY, SMNVEV (reference sequence). CDR3 coding DNA: TGTGCCAGCAGGGACGACTCCTACGAGCAGTACTTC. It encodes CASRDDSYEQYF.

This clone was observed once. The V and J genes are TRBV9 and TRBJ1-1, with D possibly TRBD1 on 5 matching bases. Trimming left V 3 bases short and J 0 bases short, with 12 bases between. Germline CDR1 SGDLS, CDR2 YYNGEE. This CDR3 has 15 residues. In DNA, the CDR3 is TGTGCCAGCAGCGCATACACAGGACTGAACACTGAAGCTTTCTTT. Protein product: CASSAYTGLNTEAFF.